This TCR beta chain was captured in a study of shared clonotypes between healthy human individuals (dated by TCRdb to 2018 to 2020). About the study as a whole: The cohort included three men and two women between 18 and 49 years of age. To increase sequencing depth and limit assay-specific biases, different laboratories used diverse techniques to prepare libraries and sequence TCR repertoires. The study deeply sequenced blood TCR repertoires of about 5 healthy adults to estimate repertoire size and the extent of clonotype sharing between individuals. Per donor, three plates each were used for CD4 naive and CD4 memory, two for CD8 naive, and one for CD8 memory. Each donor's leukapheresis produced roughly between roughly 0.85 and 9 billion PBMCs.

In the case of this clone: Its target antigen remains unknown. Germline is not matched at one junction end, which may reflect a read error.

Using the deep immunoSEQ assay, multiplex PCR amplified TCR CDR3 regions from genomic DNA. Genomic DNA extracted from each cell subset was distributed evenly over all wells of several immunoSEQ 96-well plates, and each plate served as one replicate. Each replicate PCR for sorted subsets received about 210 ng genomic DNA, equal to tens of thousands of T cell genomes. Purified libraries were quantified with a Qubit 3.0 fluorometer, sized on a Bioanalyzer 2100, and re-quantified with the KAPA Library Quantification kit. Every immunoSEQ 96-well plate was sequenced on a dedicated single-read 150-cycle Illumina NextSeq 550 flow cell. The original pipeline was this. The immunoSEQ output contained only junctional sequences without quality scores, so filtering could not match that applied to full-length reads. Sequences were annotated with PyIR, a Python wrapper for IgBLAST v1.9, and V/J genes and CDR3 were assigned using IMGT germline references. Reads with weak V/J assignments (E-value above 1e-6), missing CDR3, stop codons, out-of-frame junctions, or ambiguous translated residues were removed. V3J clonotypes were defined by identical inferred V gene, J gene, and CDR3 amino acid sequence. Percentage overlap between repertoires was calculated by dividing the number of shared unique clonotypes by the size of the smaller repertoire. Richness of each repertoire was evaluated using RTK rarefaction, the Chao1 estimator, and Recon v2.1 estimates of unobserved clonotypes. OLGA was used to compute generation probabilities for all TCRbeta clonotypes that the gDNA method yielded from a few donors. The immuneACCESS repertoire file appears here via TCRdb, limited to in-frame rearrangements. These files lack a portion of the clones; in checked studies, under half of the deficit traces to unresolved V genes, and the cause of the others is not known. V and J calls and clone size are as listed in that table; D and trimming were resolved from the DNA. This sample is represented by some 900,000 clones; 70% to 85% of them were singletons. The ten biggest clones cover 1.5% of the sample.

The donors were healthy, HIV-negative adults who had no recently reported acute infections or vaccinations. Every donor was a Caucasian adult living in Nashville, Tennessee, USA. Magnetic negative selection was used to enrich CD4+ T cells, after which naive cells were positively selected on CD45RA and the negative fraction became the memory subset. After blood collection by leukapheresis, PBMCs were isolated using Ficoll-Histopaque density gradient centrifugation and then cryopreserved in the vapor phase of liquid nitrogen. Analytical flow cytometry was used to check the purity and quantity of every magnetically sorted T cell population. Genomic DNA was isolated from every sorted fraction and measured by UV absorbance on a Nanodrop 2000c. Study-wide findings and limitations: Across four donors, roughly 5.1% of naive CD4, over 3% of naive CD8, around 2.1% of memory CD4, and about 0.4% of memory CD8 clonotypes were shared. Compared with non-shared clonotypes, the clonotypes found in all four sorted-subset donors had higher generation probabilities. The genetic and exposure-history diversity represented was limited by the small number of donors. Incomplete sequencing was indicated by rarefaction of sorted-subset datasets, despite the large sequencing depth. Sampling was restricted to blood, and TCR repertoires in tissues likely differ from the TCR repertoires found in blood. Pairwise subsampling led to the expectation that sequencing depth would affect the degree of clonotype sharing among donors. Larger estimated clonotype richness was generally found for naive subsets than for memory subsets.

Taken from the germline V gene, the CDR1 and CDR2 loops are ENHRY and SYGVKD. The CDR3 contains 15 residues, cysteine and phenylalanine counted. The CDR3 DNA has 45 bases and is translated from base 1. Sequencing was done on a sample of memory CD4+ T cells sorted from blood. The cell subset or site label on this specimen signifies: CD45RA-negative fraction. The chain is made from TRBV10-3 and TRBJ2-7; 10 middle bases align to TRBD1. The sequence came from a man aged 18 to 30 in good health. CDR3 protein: CAIRAGTGDSYEQHF. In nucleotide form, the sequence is TGTGCCATCAGGGCCGGGACAGGGGACTCCTACGAGCAGCACTTC.